This T cell receptor beta chain was sequenced for a study of blood T cell repertoires in COVID-19 (dated by TCRdb to about 2020). Background on the whole study: The collaborator samples originated in the United States, Italy and Spain and spanned the acute and convalescent phases of COVID-19. HLA class I and class II types, where available, came from metadata supplied by the sample provider rather than from assay-based typing. The dataset comprised deeply sampled blood TCRbeta repertoires from subjects exposed to, actively infected with, or recovered from COVID-19. A freely available public database, intended as a resource for researchers studying the immune response to SARS-CoV-2, is where the repertoires were released. Samples were obtained from the ongoing ImmuneRACE study (first 160 participants) and from approximately 1,200 subjects provided by 6 global collaborators. The sample metadata nearly always contained a de-identified subject ID, COVID-19 status, age in years and sex. The material from the prospective study consisted of cDNA or gDNA derived from T cells, B-cell-depleted T cells, or PBMCs.

Its CDR3 holds 15 amino acids, cysteine through phenylalanine. CDR3 DNA only is kept here, 45 bases in frame from base 1. For CDR1 and CDR2, the germline V gene (reference sequence) lists SEHNR and FQNEAQ. V lost 4 bases and J lost 7 bases, and the count of bases not matched to a germline gene is 11. The immunoSEQ Assay, a bias-controlled multiplex PCR, was used to amplify TCRbeta CDR3 regions from genomic DNA. As for the original processing: Within the assay, amplification of reference gene primers was used to estimate how many nucleated cells each sample contained. To quantify the absolute abundance of each unique TCRbeta CDR3 rearrangement, sequence reads were collapsed and filtered. For each sample, productive Simpson clonality was calculated by taking the square root of Simpson's diversity index across productive rearrangements. TCRdb obtained this table from immuneACCESS and retained in-frame rearrangements with V and J assigned. These tables miss some clones; where compared with another copy, unresolved V genes account for less than half of the shortfall, and the remainder is unexplained. V, J and clone size are those of that table, while D and trimming were read from the DNA. The sample table shows almost 200,000 clones, and 85% are seen once. The ten largest account for 0.85% to 0.95% of the sample.

As concerns this clone: The target of this receptor is not known. Per-base qualities were not stored, and no clone one base away is much larger.

The study at large found these results: Clinical and demographic metadata were provided uncurated, with the amount varying by source and participant.

In Seattle, one collaborating source enrolled patients while the infection was active and tracked those patients longitudinally over the course of disease. Each collaborating institution followed its own protocols to collect whole blood in K2EDTA tubes. For TCRbeta analysis, collaborators shipped samples as frozen whole blood, isolated PBMCs, or DNA extracted from either of those sample types. The rearrangement joined TRBV7-9 to TRBJ2-7; 9 central bases correspond to TRBD1. Sequenced: peripheral blood. The receptor was isolated from a man in his 60s with COVID-19, enrolled during active disease. The CDR3 sequence is CASSSLRDREKEQYF. The DNA sequence reads TGTGCCAGCAGCTCCCTCCGGGACAGGGAAAAGGAGCAGTACTTC.